This TCR beta chain was found in a study of CD8 T cells in cerebrospinal fluid in Alzheimer's disease. TCRdb re-called the 10x single-cell sequencing reads, yielding one record per CDR3 amino acid sequence without DNA. This listing includes about 1,500 distinct CDR3 sequences. Germline V CDR1 and CDR2: MGHRA, YSYEKL. This CDR3 is 14 amino acids long. Considering frequency, this clonotype is medium-sized (0.01 to 0.1%). V usage is TRBV4-1 and J usage is TRBJ2-7; no DNA is available, so the TRBD1 call from TCRdb remains unchecked. The sequence derives from a human donor in good health. Source material: cerebrospinal fluid. CDR3 residues: CASSQGQGEYEQYF.